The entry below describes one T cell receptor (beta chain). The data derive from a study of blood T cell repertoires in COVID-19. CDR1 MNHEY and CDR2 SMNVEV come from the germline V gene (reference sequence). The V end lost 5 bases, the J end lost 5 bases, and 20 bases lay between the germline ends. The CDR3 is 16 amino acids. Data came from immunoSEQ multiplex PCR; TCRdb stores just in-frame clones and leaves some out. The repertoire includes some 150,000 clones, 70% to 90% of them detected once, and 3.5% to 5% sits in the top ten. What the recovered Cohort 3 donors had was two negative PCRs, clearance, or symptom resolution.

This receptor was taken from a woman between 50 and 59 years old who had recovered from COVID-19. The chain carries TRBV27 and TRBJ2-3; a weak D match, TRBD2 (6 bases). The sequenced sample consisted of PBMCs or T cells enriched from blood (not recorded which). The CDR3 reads CASSGRGDWQRDTQYF. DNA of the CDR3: TGTGCCAGCAGTGGGCGCGGGGACTGGCAACGAGATACGCAGTATTTT.